This TCR beta chain was documented in a study of cytomegalovirus exposure and HLA in healthy donors. Regarding the study as a whole: Later on, an analysis showed TCR association rates differing by HLA locus, with DRB1 the most and HLA-C the fewest.

Concerning this clone itself: What it recognizes is unknown.

The study ran its PCR with 60 Vbeta and 13 Jbeta primers. Clones were sequenced by immunoSEQ multiplex PCR, and TCRdb holds only the in-frame ones, with some missing. The table records more than 110,000 clones, approximately 80% of them present only once. The CDR3 loop spans 15 amino acids. Per germline, CDR1 KGHSH and CDR2 LQKENI. Losses at the gene ends were 6 bases for V and 2 bases for J; bases not matched to a gene: 5. The sequencing input was PBMCs. This receptor was identified in a male donor in good health and CMV-seronegative. The V and J genes are TRBV18 and TRBJ2-3, with 10 bases fitting TRBD2. CDR3 coding DNA: TGTGCCAGCTCGGGTCTAGCGGGGGACACAGATACGCAGTATTTT. It specifies CASSGLAGDTDTQYF.